These T cell receptor beta chains were read from a single sample in a study of graft-versus-host responses after intestinal transplantation. Measured with immunoSEQ multiplex PCR; TCRdb has only the in-frame clones, and not every one. The table records approximately 12,000 clones, 93% of them present only once. The source was PBMCs, collected 109 days after intestinal transplant. The receptors stem from a human patient who received an intestinal transplant, so some T cells may come from the graft donor. CDR3s include the opening cysteine and the closing phenylalanine or tryptophan. The order of the fields is V gene, J gene, D gene, clone size, CDR3 protein, CDR3 DNA. A D gene is named only where the DNA matches it firmly. Only some rows state a clone size, as once, few, many or a class for expanded clones.

>TRBV27|TRBJ1-5|.|.
CASSPGSFQPQHF
TGTGCCAGCAGTCCAGGATCCTTTCAGCCCCAGCATTTT
>TRBV19|TRBJ1-5|TRBD1|.
CASRPGGNSNQPQHF
TGTGCCAGTAGGCCAGGGGGGAATAGCAATCAGCCCCAGCATTTT
>TRBV5-4|TRBJ2-3|.|.
CASSSVVSWVQDTQYF
TGTGCCAGCAGCTCGGTAGTTTCGTGGGTACAAGATACGCAGTATTTT
>TRBV28|TRBJ1-1|.|.
CASSIQDGNTEAFF
TGTGCCAGCAGTATACAGGATGGGAACACTGAAGCTTTCTTT
>TRBV28|TRBJ2-1|.|once
CASSFWVDSYNEQFF
TGTGCCAGCAGTTTCTGGGTTGACTCCTACAATGAGCAGTTCTTC
>TRBV27|TRBJ1-2|.|.
CASTPADSVGSYGYTF
TGTGCCAGCACCCCGGCGGACAGCGTGGGTTCATATGGCTACACCTTC
>TRBV15|TRBJ2-1|.|.
CATSRAPVREEQFF
TGTGCCACCAGCAGAGCTCCAGTACGGGAGGAGCAGTTCTTC
>TRBV30|TRBJ1-1|.|.
CAWSVQGPEAFF
TGTGCCTGGAGTGTACAGGGCCCTGAAGCTTTCTTT
>TRBV28|TRBJ2-7|.|.
CASLIRGASYEQYF
TGTGCCAGCCTTATTCGGGGAGCCTCCTACGAGCAGTACTTC
>TRBV11-2|TRBJ1-1|.|.
CASSSAITEAFF
TGTGCCAGCAGCTCAGCTATCACTGAAGCTTTCTTT
>TRBV7-9|TRBJ2-3|.|.
CASSHLSAGDSHTDTQYF
TGTGCCAGCAGCCACCTATCAGCGGGGGACAGTCACACAGATACGCAGTATTTT
>TRBV30|TRBJ2-2|TRBD2|.
CAWSPGGGSTGELFF
TGTGCCTGGAGCCCCGGGGGGGGTTCAACCGGGGAGCTGTTTTTT
>TRBV7-7|TRBJ2-1|TRBD1|.
CASSFGTGNEQFF
TGTGCCAGCAGCTTTGGGACAGGTAATGAGCAGTTCTTC
>TRBV15|TRBJ1-4|TRBD1|once
CATSSLQGFWEKLFF
TGTGCCACCAGCAGTTTACAGGGGTTCTGGGAAAAACTGTTTTTT
>TRBV9|TRBJ2-2|TRBD2|.
CASSSNLAGGPPNAGELFF
TGTGCCAGCAGCTCCAACCTAGCGGGAGGACCCCCGAACGCCGGGGAGCTGTTTTTT